Following are 8 T cell receptor beta chains from one sample sequenced in a study of shared clonotypes between healthy human individuals. Some clones are missing from TCRdb's copy, which holds only in-frame ones; the method was immunoSEQ multiplex PCR. The repertoire holds about 490,000 clones, 79% seen once, with 9.5% to 15% in the top ten. The sample taken for sequencing was PBMCs. All receptors come from a woman between 40 and 55 years old in good health. Some clones in this sample may be carry-over from other donors' samples.

As regards this clone: Germline and junction disagree at one end, which may indicate a read error. The chain links TRBV18 to TRBJ2-5; 7 bases align to TRBD1. CDR3 length: 14 amino acids. The germline gives CDR1 KGHSH, CDR2 LQKENI. The CDR3 reads CASLPLGQQETQYF. In nucleotides, the CDR3 is TGTGCCAGCTTACCACTGGGACAGCAAGAGACCCAGTACTTC.

Only one count was recorded for this clone. This chain connects TRBV18 to TRBJ1-3; D is ambiguous. Trimming left V 3 bases short and J 2 bases short, with 8 bases between. CDR1 and CDR2 (germline): KGHSH, LQKENI. This CDR3 region has 14 residues. As DNA, the CDR3 is TGTGCCAGCTCACCCGGGTCTACTGGAAACACCATATATTTT. Translating it yields CASSPGSTGNTIYF.

The chain joins TRBV5-1 to TRBJ2-1; TRBD2 aligns across 12 bases. The CDR3 has 17 amino acids. Looked up from germline, CDR1 is SGHRS and CDR2 is YFSETQ. V dropped 0 bases and J dropped 7; count of bases not matched to a gene: 8. CDR3 nucleotide sequence: TGCGCCAGCAGCTTGGCCCTGACTAGCGGGAGAACAAATGAGCAGTTCTTC. This gives the protein CASSLALTSGRTNEQFF.

The V call is TRBV7-2, the J call TRBJ2-7; 15 nucleotides agree with TRBD2. This CDR3 has 16 residues. From germline, CDR1 is SGHTA and CDR2 FQGNSA. V was pared by 5 bases and J by 5 bases, with 7 bases of the junction left unmatched. CDR3 residues: CASSPGLAGGMNEQYF. CDR3 in DNA: TGTGCCAGCAGCCCGGGACTAGCGGGAGGAATGAACGAGCAGTACTTC.

V is TRBV27 and J is TRBJ2-7; TRBD1 aligns across 12 bases. V gave up 7 bases and J gave up 6 bases; unmatched junction bases: 10. Germline CDR1 and CDR2: MNHEY and SMNVEV (reference sequence). CDR3 length equals 15 residues. The CDR3 sequence is CASTGTGGVIREQYF. The CDR3 DNA reads as TGTGCCAGCACTGGGACAGGGGGCGTCATCCGCGAGCAGTACTTC.

V gene TRBV10-3 combines with J gene TRBJ2-5; D is unclear. This CDR3 contains 13 residues. Trimming removed 4 bases at V and 1 base at J, with 7 bases between. The germline gives CDR1 ENHRY, CDR2 SYGVKD. DNA for the CDR3: TGTGCCATCAGTGCAAACAGCCAAGAGACCCAGTACTTC. Translated, it gives CAISANSQETQYF.

The rearrangement links TRBV28 to TRBJ1-1, with D possibly matching TRBD1 (5 bases). This CDR3 has 19 residues. Trimming shortened V by 1 base and J by 1 base, and 22 bases separated the two germline ends. The germline V gene encodes CDR1 MDHEN and CDR2 SYDVKM. The CDR3 loop is CASSLFSTDRRSPNTEAFF. CDR3 in DNA: TGTGCCAGCAGTTTATTCTCGACCGACAGACGTTCACCGAACACTGAAGCTTTCTTT.

The V and J genes are TRBV5-1 and TRBJ2-3, with 11 nucleotides matching TRBD2. The J segment lost 4 bases and the V segment lost 4 bases, leaving 2 bases of the junction unmatched. The CDR3 contains 14 residues. Germline V gene lookup returns CDR1 SGHRS and CDR2 YFSETQ. The CDR3 loop is CASSPGLAADTQYF. CDR3 bases: TGCGCCAGCAGCCCGGGACTAGCGGCAGATACGCAGTATTTT. The full variable domain, its missing parts supplied by reference TRBV5-1 and TRBJ2-3, is KAGVTQTPRYLIKTRGQQVTLSCSPISGHRSVSWYQQTPGQGLQFLFEYFSETQRNKGNFPGRFSGRQFSNSRSEMNVSTLELGDSALYLCASSPGLAADTQYFGPGTRLTVL.